The 9 T cell receptor beta chains below come from one sample, sequenced in a study of CD8+CD57+ T cells in acquired aplastic anemia. Genomic DNA constituted the template upon which TCR beta VDJ and CDR3 profiling was performed. Via MiXCR, TCRdb re-called the reads, giving one row per CDR3 protein. Here the sample spans fewer than 100,000 distinct CDR3 sequences, 40% to 50% being singletons. The material sequenced was sorted CD4+, CD8+, or CD8+CD57+ T cells (not recorded which) from PBMCs. These receptors were taken from a human donor in good health, serving as a control.

V is TRBV10-3 and J is TRBJ2-7, with D unresolved. Germline loops: CDR1 ENHRY, CDR2 SYGVKD. CDR3 length equals 16 residues. Trimming cost V 4 bases and J 0 bases, with 16 bases left between them. The chain's CDR3 is CAISAPSDRSSYEQYF. DNA of the CDR3: TGTGCCATCAGTGCCCCATCGGACCGCAGCTCCTACGAGCAGTACTTC.

This clonotype was recorded at least ten times. The rearrangement joins TRBV29-1 to TRBJ1-1, with TRBD1 matching 9 bases. Germline lookup yields CDR1 SQVTM and CDR2 ANQGSEA. Trimming at V came to 7 bases and at J to 1 base, leaving 4 bases not matched to a gene. This CDR3 has 13 amino acids. The CDR3 reads CSAMTGGNTEAFF. The CDR3 DNA reads TGCAGCGCCATGACAGGGGGGAACACTGAAGCTTTCTTT.

This clonotype was seen at least ten times. The chain combines TRBV12-3 or TRBV12-4 with TRBJ2-5, with 7 bases lining up with TRBD1. Losses at the gene ends were 6 bases for V and 7 bases for J; bases not matched to a gene: 5. The CDR3 sequence is 12 residues long. The CDR3 nucleotides read TGTGCCAGCAGCCGGACAGGTTCGACCCAGTACTTC. It is translated as CASSRTGSTQYF.

This clonotype was detected only a few times. The CDR3 protein is CASSSSAYSYNEQFF. In DNA, the CDR3 is TGCGCCAGCAGTTCTAGCGCCTACTCCTACAATGAGCAGTTCTTC. The chain carries TRBV5-1 and TRBJ2-1; possibly TRBD2 for D (6 bases). Germline V gene lookup returns CDR1 SGHRS and CDR2 YFSETQ. V was pared by 5 bases and J by 0 bases, with 12 bases between. The CDR3 length is 15 residues.

As regards this clonotype: A much larger clone lies one base from this, so it may be a read error. The chain joins TRBV9 to TRBJ2-1, with TRBD1 as a possible D gene (6 bases). In germline, CDR1 is SGDLS, CDR2 YYNGEE. The CDR3 loop spans 13 amino acids. This CDR3 is CTSSVRDINEQFF. The CDR3 coding sequence is TGTACCAGCAGCGTCCGGGACATCAATGAGCAGTTCTTC.

The V and J genes are TRBV15 and TRBJ1-6, with unresolved D. Trimming took 0 bases from V and 0 from J, leaving 6 bases between them. Per the germline V gene, CDR1 is LNHNV and CDR2 is YYDKDF (reference sequence). The CDR3 has 16 residues. CDR3 coding DNA: TGTGCCACCAGCAGAGATAAAAGCTCCTATAATTCACCCCTCCACTTT. Amino acids: CATSRDKSSYNSPLHF.

In this sample, this clonotype turned up many times. The chain carries TRBV25-1 and TRBJ1-1; perhaps TRBD1 as D (6 bases). Trimming cost V 5 bases and J 4 bases, with 11 bases left between them. CDR1 and CDR2 from the germline V gene are MGHDK and SYGVNS. This CDR3 has 13 amino acids. CDR3 loop: CASSLGGTTEAFF. CDR3 nucleotide sequence: TGTGCCAGCAGTCTAGGGGGAACCACTGAAGCTTTCTTT.

The table lists this clonotype with a few counts. The rearrangement links TRBV27 to TRBJ2-5, with TRBD2 matching 7 bases. This CDR3 comprises 13 residues. Looked up from germline, CDR1 is MNHEY and CDR2 is SMNVEV (reference sequence). The CDR3 coding sequence is TGTGTTACCCGCGCGGGGGACCAAGAGACCCAGTACTTC. Its translation: CVTRAGDQETQYF.

Regarding this clonotype: This may come from a read error, since a much larger clone is one base off. The chain couples TRBV11-2 to TRBJ2-1, with 7 bases that match TRBD2. Germline CDR1 and CDR2: SGHAT and FQNNGV. This CDR3 is built from 15 residues. J was trimmed by 8 bases and V by 4 bases; bases with no gene match: 11. The CDR3 protein is CASSSQMTSWDEQFF. Here the CDR3 DNA reads TGTGCCAGCAGCTCCCAGATGACTAGCTGGGATGAGCAGTTCTTC.